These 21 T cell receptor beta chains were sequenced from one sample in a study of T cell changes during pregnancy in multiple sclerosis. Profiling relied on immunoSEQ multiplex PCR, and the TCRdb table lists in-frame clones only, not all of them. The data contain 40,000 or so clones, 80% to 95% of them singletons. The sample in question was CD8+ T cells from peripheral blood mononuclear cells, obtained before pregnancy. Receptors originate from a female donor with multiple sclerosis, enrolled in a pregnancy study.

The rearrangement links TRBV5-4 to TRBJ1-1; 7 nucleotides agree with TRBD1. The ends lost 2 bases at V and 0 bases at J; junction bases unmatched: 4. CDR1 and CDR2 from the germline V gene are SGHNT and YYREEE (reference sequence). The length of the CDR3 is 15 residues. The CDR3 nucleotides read TGTGCCAGCAGCTTTGGGACAGCTATGAACACTGAAGCTTTCTTT. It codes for CASSFGTAMNTEAFF.

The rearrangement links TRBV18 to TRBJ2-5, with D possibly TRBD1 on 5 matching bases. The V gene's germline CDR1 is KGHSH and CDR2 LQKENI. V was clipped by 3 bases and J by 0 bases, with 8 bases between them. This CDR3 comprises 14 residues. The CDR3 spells CASSPRQNQETQYF. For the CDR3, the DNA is TGTGCCAGCTCACCCCGACAGAACCAAGAGACCCAGTACTTC.

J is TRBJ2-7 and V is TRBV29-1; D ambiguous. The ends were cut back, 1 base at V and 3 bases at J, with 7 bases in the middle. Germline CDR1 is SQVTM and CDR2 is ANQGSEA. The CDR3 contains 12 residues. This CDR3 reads CSVEGPLYEQYF. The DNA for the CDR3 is TGCAGCGTTGAAGGGCCGCTCTACGAGCAGTACTTC.

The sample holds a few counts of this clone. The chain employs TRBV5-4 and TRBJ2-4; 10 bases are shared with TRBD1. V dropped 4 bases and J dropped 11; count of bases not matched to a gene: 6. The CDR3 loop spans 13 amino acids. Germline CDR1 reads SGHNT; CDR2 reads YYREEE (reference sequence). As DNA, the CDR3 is TGTGCCAGCAGCATGGACAGGGGGAACTTTCAGTACTTC. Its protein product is CASSMDRGNFQYF.

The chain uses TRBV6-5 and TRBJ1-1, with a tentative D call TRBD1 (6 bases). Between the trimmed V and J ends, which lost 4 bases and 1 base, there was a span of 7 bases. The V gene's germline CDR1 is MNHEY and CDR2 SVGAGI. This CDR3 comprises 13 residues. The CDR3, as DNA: TGTGCCAGCAGTTCGACAGGGAACACTGAAGCTTTCTTT. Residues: CASSSTGNTEAFF.

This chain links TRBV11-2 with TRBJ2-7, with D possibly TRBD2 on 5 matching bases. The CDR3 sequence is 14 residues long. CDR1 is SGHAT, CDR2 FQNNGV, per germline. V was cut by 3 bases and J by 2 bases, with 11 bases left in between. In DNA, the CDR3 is TGTGCCAGCAGCTTTGGTTCCGGGACCTACGAGCAGTACTTC. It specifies CASSFGSGTYEQYF.

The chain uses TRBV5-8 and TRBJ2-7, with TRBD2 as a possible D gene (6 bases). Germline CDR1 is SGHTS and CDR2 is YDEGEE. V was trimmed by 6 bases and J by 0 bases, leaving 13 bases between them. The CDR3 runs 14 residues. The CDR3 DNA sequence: TGTGCCAGCACCGCGGGACGGAGCTCCTACGAGCAGTACTTC. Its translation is CASTAGRSSYEQYF.

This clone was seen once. The CDR3 nucleotides read TGTGCCAGCAGGGACGGAGGAACCTACGAGCAGTACTTC. As protein: CASRDGGTYEQYF. The chain has TRBV2 and TRBJ2-7; tentatively, D is TRBD2 (5 bases). This CDR3 comprises 13 residues. Trimming removed 6 bases at V and 2 bases at J, with 11 bases between. The germline gives CDR1 SNHLY, CDR2 FYNNEI.

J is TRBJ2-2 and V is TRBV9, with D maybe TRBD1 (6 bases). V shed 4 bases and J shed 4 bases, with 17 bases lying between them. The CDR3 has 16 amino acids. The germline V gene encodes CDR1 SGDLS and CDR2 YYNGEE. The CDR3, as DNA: TGTGCCAGCAGCTATAACACAGGGTGGGGCACCGGGGAGCTGTTTTTT. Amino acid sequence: CASSYNTGWGTGELFF. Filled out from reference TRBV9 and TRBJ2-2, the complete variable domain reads DSGVTQTPKHLITATGQRVTLRCSPRSGDLSVYWYQQSLDQGLQFLIQYYNGEERAKGNILERFSAQQFPDLHSELNLSSLELGDSALYFCASSYNTGWGTGELFFGEGSRLTVL.

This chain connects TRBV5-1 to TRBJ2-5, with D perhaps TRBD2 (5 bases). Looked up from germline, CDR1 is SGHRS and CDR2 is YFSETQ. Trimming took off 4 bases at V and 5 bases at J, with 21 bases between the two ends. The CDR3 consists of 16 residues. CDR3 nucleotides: TGCGCCAGCAGCGCCTTCCGAATTAGCGTCAGGGAGACCCAGTACTTC. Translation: CASSAFRISVRETQYF.

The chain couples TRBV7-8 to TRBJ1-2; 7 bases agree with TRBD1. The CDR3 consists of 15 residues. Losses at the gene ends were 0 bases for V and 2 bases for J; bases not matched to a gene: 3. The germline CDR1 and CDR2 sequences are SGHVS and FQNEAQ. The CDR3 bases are TGTGCCAGCAGCTTAGCTAAGGGGGCCAACTATGGCTACACCTTC. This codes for CASSLAKGANYGYTF.

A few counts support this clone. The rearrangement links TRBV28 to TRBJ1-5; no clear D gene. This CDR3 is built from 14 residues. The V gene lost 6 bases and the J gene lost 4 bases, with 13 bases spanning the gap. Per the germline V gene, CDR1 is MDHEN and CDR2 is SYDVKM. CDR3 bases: TGTGCCAGCAGCTTTCTCAGAGGGAATCAGCCCCAGCATTTT. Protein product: CASSFLRGNQPQHF.

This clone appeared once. CDR3 in DNA: TGCGCCAGCAGCCTGTTAGCGGGGCCTAATGAGCAGTTCTTC. Amino acids: CASSLLAGPNEQFF. The V call is TRBV4-1, the J call TRBJ2-1, with 8 positions matching TRBD2. Germline trimming cut 4 bases from V and 7 bases from J; bases unmatched to any gene: 6. Germline loops: CDR1 MGHRA, CDR2 YSYEKL. The CDR3 totals 14 residues.

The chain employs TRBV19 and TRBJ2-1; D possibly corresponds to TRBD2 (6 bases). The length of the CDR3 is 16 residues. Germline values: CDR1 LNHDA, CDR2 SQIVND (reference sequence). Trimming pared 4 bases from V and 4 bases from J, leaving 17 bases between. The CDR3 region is CASSRDSQSTYNEQFF. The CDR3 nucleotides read TGTGCCAGTAGTAGGGACTCCCAATCCACTTACAATGAGCAGTTCTTC.

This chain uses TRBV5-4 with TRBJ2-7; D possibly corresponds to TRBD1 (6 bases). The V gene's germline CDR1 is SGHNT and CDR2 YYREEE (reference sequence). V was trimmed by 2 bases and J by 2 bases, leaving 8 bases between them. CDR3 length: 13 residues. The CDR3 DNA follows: TGTGCCAGCAGCTTTGACAGGACCTACGAGCAGTACTTC. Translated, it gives CASSFDRTYEQYF. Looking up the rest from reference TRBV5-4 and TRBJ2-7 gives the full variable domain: ETGVTQSPTHLIKTRGQQVTLRCSSQSGHNTVSWYQQALGQGPQFIFQYYREEENGRGNFPPRFSGLQFPNYSSELNVNALELDDSALYLCASSFDRTYEQYFGPGTRLTVT.

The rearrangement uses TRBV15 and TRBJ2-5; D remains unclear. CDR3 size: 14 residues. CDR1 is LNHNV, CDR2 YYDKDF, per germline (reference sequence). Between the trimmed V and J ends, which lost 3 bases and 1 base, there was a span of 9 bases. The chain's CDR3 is CATSSVSFQETQYF. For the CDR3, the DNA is TGTGCCACCAGCAGTGTTAGTTTCCAAGAGACCCAGTACTTC.

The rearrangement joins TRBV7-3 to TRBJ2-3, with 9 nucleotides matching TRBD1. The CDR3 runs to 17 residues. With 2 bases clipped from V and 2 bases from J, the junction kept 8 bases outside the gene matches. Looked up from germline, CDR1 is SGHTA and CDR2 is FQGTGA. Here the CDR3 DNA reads TGTGCCAGCAGCTTATCTGGCCGGGACAGGGCCACAGATACGCAGTATTTT. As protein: CASSLSGRDRATDTQYF.

In DNA form, the CDR3 reads TGTGCCAGCAGTGTCGGACTAATCGAGCAGTACTTC. Its translation: CASSVGLIEQYF. The rearrangement joins TRBV2 to TRBJ2-7, with D tentatively TRBD2 (6 bases). The CDR3 extends over 12 amino acids. The germline V gene encodes CDR1 SNHLY and CDR2 FYNNEI. Trimming removed 4 bases from V and 6 bases from J, with 10 bases in between.

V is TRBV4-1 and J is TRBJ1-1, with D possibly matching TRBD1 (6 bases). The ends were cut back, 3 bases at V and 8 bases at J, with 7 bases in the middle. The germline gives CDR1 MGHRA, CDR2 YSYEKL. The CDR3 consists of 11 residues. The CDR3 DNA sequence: TGCGCCAGCAGCCAGACAGGCGAAGCTTTCTTT. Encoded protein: CASSQTGEAFF.

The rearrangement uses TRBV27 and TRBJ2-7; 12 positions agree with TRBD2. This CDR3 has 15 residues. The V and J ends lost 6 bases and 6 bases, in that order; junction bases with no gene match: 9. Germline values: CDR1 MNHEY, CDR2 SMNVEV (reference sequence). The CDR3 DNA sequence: TGTGCCAGCAGCCTAGCGGGAGGGCCGGGGGGCGAGCAGTACTTC. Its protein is CASSLAGGPGGEQYF.

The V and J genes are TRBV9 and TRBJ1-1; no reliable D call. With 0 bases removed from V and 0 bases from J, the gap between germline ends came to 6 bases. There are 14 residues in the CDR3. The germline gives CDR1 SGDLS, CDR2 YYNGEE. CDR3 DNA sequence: TGTGCCAGCAGCGTAGGCACTCTGAACACTGAAGCTTTCTTT. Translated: CASSVGTLNTEAFF.